The TCR beta chain under discussion was sequenced for a study of shared clonotypes between healthy human individuals. Overall study: A couple of female and three male donors aged 18 to 49 were enrolled. Study observations and caveats: Clonotype sharing among the donors was expected to vary with sequencing depth. The authors sampled blood alone, and tissue repertoires likely differ.

About this clone itself: Its specificity is not known.

The V gene lost 7 bases and the J gene lost 0 bases, with 10 bases spanning the gap. From germline, CDR1 is SGHTA and CDR2 FQGTGA. This CDR3 has 14 residues. TCRdb's copy holds only in-frame clones and misses some; the assay was immunoSEQ multiplex PCR. In the table there are over 850,000 clones, around 82% of which are singletons. The V and J genes are TRBV7-3 and TRBJ2-1, with D possibly called TRBD1 or TRBD2 (5 bases each). The clonotype was recovered from a man between 18 and 29 years old in good health. Some clones in this sample may be carry-over from other donors' samples. Sequenced material: memory CD4+ T cells from PBMCs. As to subset: CD45RA-negative fraction. CDR3 region: CASTRDGSYNEQFF. CDR3 in DNA: TGTGCCAGCACCCGGGACGGCTCCTACAATGAGCAGTTCTTC.